This paragraph reports one T cell receptor beta chain. TCRdb used MiXCR to reprocess the PCR reads, holding one entry per CDR3 protein. This table holds about 21,000 distinct CDR3 sequences, around 57% found once. The data originate from a study of vaccination and CD4 T cells after COVID-19. Looking at the study overall: Four females and six males made up the convalescents, with two Hispanic. Those taking part got two shots of either the BNT162b2 or the mRNA-1273 vaccine. Post-vaccination samples were procured at a median of approximately 72 days following dose two (range 14 to 241).

The CDR3 runs 16 residues. The sample consisted of CD4+ T cells from blood, taken before SARS-CoV-2 vaccination. This TCR was sampled from a human donor who had recovered from COVID-19. The V call is TRBV12-2, the J call TRBJ2-3; the tabulated D call, TRBD2, remains unverified against the DNA. TRBV12-2 is shown as a pseudogene. CDR3 sequence reads: CASRFGLAGVRDTQYF. The CDR3 nucleotides are TGTGCAAGTCGCTTCGGGCTAGCGGGAGTTCGGGATACGCAGTATTTT.